The 5 T cell receptor beta chains listed next were all sequenced from one sample in a study of T cells in Graves' hyperthyroidism and ophthalmopathy. RNA transcripts yielded amplified TCR beta CDR3 regions. The study used the HTBI primer set for a first-round RT-PCR of the TCR CDR3. A single record per CDR3 protein comes from TCRdb applying MiXCR to the multiplex PCR reads. The sample records hundreds of thousands of distinct CDR3 sequences, approximately 17% being singletons. The sample taken for sequencing was blood. These receptors were taken from a woman in her late teens or twenties with Graves' ophthalmopathy.

This clonotype was seen at least ten times. This chain joins TRBV2 and TRBJ1-2, with no clear D. V gave up 6 bases and J gave up 3 bases, with 11 bases separating them. CDR1 is SNHLY and CDR2 is FYNNEI in the germline V gene. The CDR3 spans 13 residues. CDR3 residues: CASRPPFDYGYTF. The CDR3 nucleotides are TGTGCCAGCAGACCGCCCTTTGACTATGGCTACACCTTC.

This clonotype was seen repeatedly, ten times or more. The CDR3, as DNA: TGTGCCTGGATCACTACAGGGAGACTGTTCGGCGGGTATGGCTACACCTTC. Translated: CAWITTGRLFGGYGYTF. This chain joins TRBV30 and TRBJ1-2; the D gene is possibly TRBD1 (6 bases). Trimming pared 4 bases from V and 5 bases from J, leaving 26 bases between. Looked up from germline, CDR1 is GTSNPN and CDR2 is SVGIG (reference sequence). There are 17 residues in the CDR3.

The sample holds many counts of this clonotype. V gene TRBV6-2 or TRBV6-3 combines with J gene TRBJ1-2, with D perhaps matching TRBD1 (5 bases). The CDR3 totals 16 residues. The ends were cut back, 2 bases at V and 4 bases at J, with 17 bases in the middle. Germline V CDR1 and CDR2: MNHEY, SVGEGT. Written as DNA, the CDR3 is TGTGCCAGCAGTTACACCGGGGGACTCAACCCCTATGGCTACACCTTC. Amino acid sequence: CASSYTGGLNPYGYTF.

This clonotype was detected many times. This chain uses TRBV28 with TRBJ2-1; 7 bases align to TRBD1. Germline V gene data show CDR1 as MDHEN and CDR2 as SYDVKM. With 6 bases clipped from V and 3 bases from J, the junction kept 11 bases outside the gene matches. This CDR3 region has 16 residues. The CDR3 is CASRSSDRVGYNEQFF. CDR3 in DNA: TGTGCCAGCAGGTCCTCCGACAGGGTAGGCTACAATGAGCAGTTCTTC.

V and J are TRBV19 and TRBJ1-5, with a possible D match to TRBD1 (5 bases). Trimming shortened V by 11 bases and J by 1 base, and 12 bases separated the two germline ends. This CDR3 contains 13 residues. Germline assignment: CDR1 LNHDA and CDR2 SQIVND (reference sequence). The CDR3 here is CAAAGASNQPQHF. The DNA for the CDR3 is TGTGCCGCTGCCGGGGCCAGCAATCAGCCCCAGCATTTT.